This TCR beta chain is drawn from a study of blood T cell repertoires in COVID-19. Produced via immunoSEQ multiplex PCR; TCRdb's table is partial and in-frame only. This sample has some 250,000 clones; roughly 88% occur once, and the top ten carry around an eighth. The germline V and J ends were trimmed by 2 bases and 2 bases, with 9 bases remaining between them. The CDR3 is made up of 15 amino acids. Germline lookup yields CDR1 MNHEY and CDR2 SVGAGI. The sequenced sample was peripheral blood. This clonotype was sampled from a man of 80 years or more with acute or convalescent COVID-19. The V call is TRBV6-5, the J call TRBJ2-2, with D possibly being TRBD1 (5 bases). CDR3 sequence (DNA): TGTGCCAGCAGTTACAGGGGCGGAAACACCGGGGAGCTGTTTTTT. Encoded protein: CASSYRGGNTGELFF.